This T cell receptor beta chain was retrieved from a study of T cells in Graves' hyperthyroidism and ophthalmopathy. Broader study findings: Ophthalmopathy was told apart from stable hyperthyroidism by a 13 V-J model.

Germline-derived CDR1 and CDR2 are SNHLY and FYNNEI. This CDR3 spans 13 amino acids. V gave up 6 bases and J gave up 3 bases; unmatched junction bases: 4. This clonotype was picked up many times. No antigen is known for it. TCR beta CDR3 region amplification was performed from RNA transcripts. The HTBI primer set drove a first-round RT-PCR of the TCR CDR3. TCRdb itself ran the multiplex PCR reads through MiXCR, one entry per CDR3 protein. The sample lists roughly 200,000 distinct CDR3 sequences, approximately 16% occurring once. Sequencing was carried out using blood. The receptor was derived from a man aged 40-50 years with Graves' hyperthyroidism. J is TRBJ1-2 and V is TRBV2, with 7 bases matching TRBD1. The CDR3 loop reads CASRAGGYYGYTF. The DNA for the CDR3 is TGTGCCAGCAGAGCAGGGGGTTACTATGGCTACACCTTC.